Listed below are T cell receptor beta chains from one sample, sequenced in a study of T cells of healthy individuals. TCRdb independently ran MiXCR on the 5' RACE reads; one entry per CDR3 protein. Among around 63,000 distinct CDR3 sequences listed, around 15% were seen once. The source of these receptors is a human donor in good health. CDR3s include the opening cysteine and the closing phenylalanine or tryptophan. D genes are given only for firm matches. Clone size appears in some rows only: once, few, many, or a class for an expanded clone.

size,D,J,V,CDR3,DNA
many,NA,TRBJ2-3,TRBV24-1,CATSFGGPSRDTQYF,TGTGCCACCAGTTTTGGGGGCCCGTCCCGGGATACGCAGTATTTT
many,NA,TRBJ2-7,TRBV7-9,CASSLVGRSSYEQYF,TGTGCCAGCAGCTTAGTCGGTCGCAGCTCCTACGAGCAGTACTTC
NA,TRBD2,TRBJ2-3,TRBV7-9,CASSFGSGIGTDTQYF,TGTGCCAGCAGCTTTGGCAGCGGGATTGGGACAGATACGCAGTATTTT
many,NA,TRBJ2-4,TRBV2,CASRAEVLAKNIQYF,TGTGCCAGCAGGGCGGAAGTACTAGCCAAAAACATTCAGTACTTC
many,TRBD2,TRBJ2-5,TRBV7-9,CASSFTSGSPKETQYF,TGTGCCAGCAGCTTCACTAGCGGGAGTCCAAAAGAGACCCAGTACTTC
many,TRBD2,TRBJ2-3,TRBV4-1,CASSQGLAGARSTDTQYF,TGCGCCAGCAGCCAAGGACTAGCGGGGGCCCGTAGCACAGATACGCAGTATTTT
many,TRBD1,TRBJ1-5,TRBV6-2/TRBV6-3,CASSYWPRDRGLRNQPQHF,TGTGCCAGCAGTTATTGGCCCCGGGACAGGGGGCTACGCAATCAGCCCCAGCATTTT
many,TRBD1,TRBJ1-1,TRBV20-1,CSASFLTGGDTEAFF,TGCAGTGCTAGTTTTCTCACAGGGGGCGACACTGAAGCTTTCTTT
NA,NA,TRBJ1-4,TRBV30,CAWSDGGRGGTNEKLFF,TGTGCCTGGAGTGACGGGGGAAGGGGGGGGACTAATGAAAAACTGTTTTTT
NA,TRBD1,TRBJ1-1,TRBV20-1,CSALRQGAIAEAFF,TGCAGTGCACTGAGACAGGGGGCTATCGCTGAAGCTTTCTTT